The present T cell receptor beta chain was sequenced within a study of T cells in Graves' hyperthyroidism and ophthalmopathy. This clonotype was seen repeatedly, ten times or more. The antigen remains unidentified. Cells are PBMCs isolated from about 10 ml of fresh blood. The study's findings and limits: The majority of expanded thyroid clonotypes above 0.001 also appeared in blood.

Deletions cut 5 bases from V and 0 bases from J, with 16 bases between. CDR1 is SEHNR, CDR2 FQNEAQ, per germline (reference sequence). The CDR3 covers 16 residues. The CDR3 regions of TCR beta were amplified from RNA transcripts. Initially, a first-round RT-PCR of the TCR CDR3 employed the HTBI primer set. One entry per CDR3 protein, called by TCRdb with MiXCR from the multiplex PCR reads. The sample has approximately 300,000 distinct CDR3 sequences, over 15% seen once. The receptor was isolated from a woman aged 60-75 years with Graves' ophthalmopathy. The chain carries TRBV7-9 and TRBJ1-1; D may be TRBD1 (5 bases). Sequencing was performed on blood. The CDR3 sequence is CASSPPGSKMNTEAFF. In DNA, the CDR3 is TGTGCCAGCAGCCCACCAGGGAGTAAGATGAACACTGAAGCTTTCTTT.